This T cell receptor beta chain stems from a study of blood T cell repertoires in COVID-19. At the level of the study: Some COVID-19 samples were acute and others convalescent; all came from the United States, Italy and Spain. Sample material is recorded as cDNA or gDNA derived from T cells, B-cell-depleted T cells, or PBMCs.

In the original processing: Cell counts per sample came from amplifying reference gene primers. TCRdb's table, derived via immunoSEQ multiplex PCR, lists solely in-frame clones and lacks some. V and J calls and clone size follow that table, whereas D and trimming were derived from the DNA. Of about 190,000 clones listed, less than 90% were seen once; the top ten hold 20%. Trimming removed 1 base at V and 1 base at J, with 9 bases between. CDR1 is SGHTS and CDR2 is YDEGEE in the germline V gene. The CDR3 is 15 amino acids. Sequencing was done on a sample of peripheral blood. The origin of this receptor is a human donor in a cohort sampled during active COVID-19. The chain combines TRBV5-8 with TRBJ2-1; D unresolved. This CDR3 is CASSLLLVSYNEQFF. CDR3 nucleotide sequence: TGTGCCAGCAGCTTGCTTCTAGTTTCCTACAATGAGCAGTTCTTC.